Included here is one TCR beta chain sequence, with context. This sample is part of a study of control samples from healthy donors and cancer patients. This table comes from immunoSEQ multiplex PCR, and its TCRdb copy is limited to in-frame clones, with some not included. The table lists about 22,000 clones, approximately 80% of them singletons. Germline V gives CDR1 MGHRA, CDR2 YSYEKL. The V end was cut by 0 bases, the J end by 7 bases, with 9 bases between. This CDR3 is 14 amino acids long. The material sequenced was PBMCs. This sequence was found in a man in his fifties or sixties with head and neck cancer. This chain joins TRBV4-1 and TRBJ2-2; D possibly corresponds to TRBD1 (6 bases). DNA for the CDR3: TGCGCCAGCAGCCAAGACAGGGGATTCGGGGAGCTGTTTTTT. Protein product: CASSQDRGFGELFF.